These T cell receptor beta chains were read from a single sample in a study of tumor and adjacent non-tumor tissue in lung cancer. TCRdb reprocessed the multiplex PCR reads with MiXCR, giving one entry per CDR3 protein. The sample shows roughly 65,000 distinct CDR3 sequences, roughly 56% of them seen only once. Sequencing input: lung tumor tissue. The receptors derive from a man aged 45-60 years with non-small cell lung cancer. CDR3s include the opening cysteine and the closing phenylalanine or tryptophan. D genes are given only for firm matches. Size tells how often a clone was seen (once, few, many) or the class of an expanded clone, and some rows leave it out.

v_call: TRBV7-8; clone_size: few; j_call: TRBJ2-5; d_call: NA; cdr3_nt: TGTGCCAGCAGCTTAGGGGTCGGCCAAGAGACCCAGTACTTC; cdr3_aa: CASSLGVGQETQYF
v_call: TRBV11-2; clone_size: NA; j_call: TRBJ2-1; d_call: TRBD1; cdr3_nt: TGCGCCAGCCGCTCGGACAGGGGCGGCTACAATGAGCAGTTCTTC; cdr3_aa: CASRSDRGGYNEQFF
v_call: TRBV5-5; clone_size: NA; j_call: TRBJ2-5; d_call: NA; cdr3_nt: TGTGCCAGCAGCTCCACAGGCCAAGAGACCCAGTACTTC; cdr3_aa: CASSSTGQETQYF
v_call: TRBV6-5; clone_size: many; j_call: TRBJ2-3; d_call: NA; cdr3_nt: TGTGCCAGCAGGAAGACCAGGGGTCGTTCCACAGATACGCAGTATTTT; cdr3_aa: CASRKTRGRSTDTQYF
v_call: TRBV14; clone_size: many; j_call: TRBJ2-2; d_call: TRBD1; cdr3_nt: TGTGCCAGCAGCCAAGCTACAGGGGCCGGGGAGCTGTTTTTT; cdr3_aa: CASSQATGAGELFF
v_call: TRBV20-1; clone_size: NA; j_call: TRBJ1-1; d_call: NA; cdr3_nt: TGCAGTGCTAGAGAGGGGGGCAGAGGGGGCACTGAAGCTTTCTTT; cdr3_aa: CSAREGGRGGTEAFF
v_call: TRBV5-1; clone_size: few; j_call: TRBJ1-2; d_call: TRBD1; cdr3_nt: TGCGCCAGCAACTTGGCCGGGACAGGGAGGCACTATGGCTACACCTTC; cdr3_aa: CASNLAGTGRHYGYTF
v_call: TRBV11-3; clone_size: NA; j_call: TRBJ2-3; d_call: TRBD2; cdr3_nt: TGTGCCACCAGCTTAGGGACTAGCGGGAGAGACGATGCGCATTATTTT; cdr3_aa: CATSLGTSGRDDAHYF
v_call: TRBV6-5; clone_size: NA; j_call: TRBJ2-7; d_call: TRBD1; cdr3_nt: TGTGCCAGAAGACCTATCGGACAGGGCTACGAGCAGTACTTC; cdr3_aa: CARRPIGQGYEQYF
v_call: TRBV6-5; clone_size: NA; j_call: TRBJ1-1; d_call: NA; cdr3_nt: TGTGCCAACAGTTATGGAGGGGACGCTGAAGCTTTCTTT; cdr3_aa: CANSYGGDAEAFF
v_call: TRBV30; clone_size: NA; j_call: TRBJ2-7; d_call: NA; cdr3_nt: TGTGCCTGGAGCCTTGGGAACTACGAGCAGTACTTC; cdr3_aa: CAWSLGNYEQYF
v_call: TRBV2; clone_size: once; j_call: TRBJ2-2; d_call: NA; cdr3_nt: TGTGCCAGCAGTGTAACGGTGACCGGGGAGCTGTTATTT; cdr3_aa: CASSVTVTGELLF
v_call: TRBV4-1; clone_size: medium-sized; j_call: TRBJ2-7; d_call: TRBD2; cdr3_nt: TGCGCCAGCAGCCATCGGACTAGCGGGGACGAGCAGTACTTC; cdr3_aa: CASSHRTSGDEQYF
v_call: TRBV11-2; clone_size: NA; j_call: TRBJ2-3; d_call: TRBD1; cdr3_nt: TGTGCCGGCAGCCTTCTAGGACAGGGCGGCACAGATACGCAGTACTTT; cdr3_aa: CAGSLLGQGGTDTQYF
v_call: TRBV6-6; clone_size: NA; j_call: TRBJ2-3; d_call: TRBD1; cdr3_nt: TGTGCCAGTGCCGCCGGGACAGATATGCAGTATTTT; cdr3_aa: CASAAGTDMQYF
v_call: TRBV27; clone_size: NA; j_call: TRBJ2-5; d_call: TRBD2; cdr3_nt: TGTGCCAGCAGTTTCTTTTTAGCGGGAGCTGAGACCCAGTACTTC; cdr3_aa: CASSFFLAGAETQYF
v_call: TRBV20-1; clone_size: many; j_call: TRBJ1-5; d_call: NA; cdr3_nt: TGCAGTGCTCCAGGATGGGGCCTCAATCAGCCCCAGCATTTT; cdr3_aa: CSAPGWGLNQPQHF
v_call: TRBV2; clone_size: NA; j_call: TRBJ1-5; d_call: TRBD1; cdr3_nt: TGTGCCAGCAGCGGGGGGCAGGGGGCCCATCAGTCCCAGCATTTT; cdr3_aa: CASSGGQGAHQSQHF
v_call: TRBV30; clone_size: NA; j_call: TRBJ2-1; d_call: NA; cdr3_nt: TGTGCCTGGACTTCGGGGCCCTACAATGAGCAGTTCTTC; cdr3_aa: CAWTSGPYNEQFF
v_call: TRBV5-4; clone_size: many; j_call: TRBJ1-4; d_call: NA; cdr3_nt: TGTGCCAGCAGCACAGATCCCGAAACTAATGAAAAACTGTTTTTT; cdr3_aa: CASSTDPETNEKLFF
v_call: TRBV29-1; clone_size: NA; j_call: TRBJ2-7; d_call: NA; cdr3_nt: TGCAGCGTTGAAGCCCAAGATTACGGGCAGTACTTC; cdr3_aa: CSVEAQDYGQYF
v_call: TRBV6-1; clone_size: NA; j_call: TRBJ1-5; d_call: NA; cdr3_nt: TGTGCCAGCAGCGGACAGTTGTATAGCAATCAGCCCCAGCATTTT; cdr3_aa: CASSGQLYSNQPQHF
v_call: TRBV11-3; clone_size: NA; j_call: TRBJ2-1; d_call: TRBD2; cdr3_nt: TGTGCCAGCAGACTAGCGGGCCAGGCTATCAATGAGCTGTTCTTC; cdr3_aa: CASRLAGQAINELFF
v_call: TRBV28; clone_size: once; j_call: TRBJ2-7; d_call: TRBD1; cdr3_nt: TGTGCCAGCAGTTTCGCTTCCGGGACAGGGTACTACGGGCAGTACTTC; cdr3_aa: CASSFASGTGYYGQYF
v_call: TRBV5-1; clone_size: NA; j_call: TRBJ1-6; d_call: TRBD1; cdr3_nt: TGCGCCAGCAGTATGCAACCGGGACAGGGAAATTCATCCCTCCACTTT; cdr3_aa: CASSMQPGQGNSSLHF
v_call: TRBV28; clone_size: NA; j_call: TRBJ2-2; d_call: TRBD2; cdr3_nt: TGTGCCAGCAGTTCCCCAGCGGGATCACGGTTAACCGGGGAGCTGTTTTTT; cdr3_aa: CASSSPAGSRLTGELFF
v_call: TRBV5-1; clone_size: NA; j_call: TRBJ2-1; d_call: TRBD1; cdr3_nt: TGCGCCAGCAGCCTAGGGCAGGGGGCAAGCCGGAGGGCCTCCTACAATGAGCAGTTCTTC; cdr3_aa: CASSLGQGASRRASYNEQFF
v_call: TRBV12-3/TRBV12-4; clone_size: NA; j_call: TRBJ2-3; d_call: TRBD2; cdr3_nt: TGTGCCAGCAGTTTCCAGACTAGCACAGATACGCTGTATTTT; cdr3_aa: CASSFQTSTDTLYF
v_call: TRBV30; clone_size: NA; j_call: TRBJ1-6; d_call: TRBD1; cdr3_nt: TGTACCTGGAGTCCCTTCCGGGGAACAGGGGATCTGTCACCCCTCCACTTT; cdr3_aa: CTWSPFRGTGDLSPLHF
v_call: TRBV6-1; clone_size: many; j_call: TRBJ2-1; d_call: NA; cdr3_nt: TGTGCCAGCACTACTCGACACGAAACCTACAATGAGCAGTTCTTC; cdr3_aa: CASTTRHETYNEQFF
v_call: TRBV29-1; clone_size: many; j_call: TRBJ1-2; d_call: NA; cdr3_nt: TGCAGCGTTGAAGATAATACAGGGACTTATGGCTACACCTTC; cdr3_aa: CSVEDNTGTYGYTF